These T cell receptor beta chains were read from a single sample in a study of CD8 T cells in Susac syndrome. Each CDR3 protein gets one entry after TCRdb re-called the immunoSEQ multiplex PCR reads with MiXCR. The sample includes approximately 150,000 distinct CDR3 sequences, less than 95% seen only once; the top ten take 0.075% to 0.1%. Specimen: CD4+ T cells from PBMCs. The receptor set was obtained from a human donor in good health. Each CDR3 is given with its conserved first and last residue. D genes are given only for firm matches. A clone size is listed for some rows: how often the clone was seen (once, few, many), or a class if it is expanded.

CDR3aa	CDR3nt	abundance	v_gene	d_gene	j_gene
CASSDGNQITYGANVLTF	TGTGCCAGTAGTGACGGAAATCAGATTACTTATGGGGCCAACGTCCTGACTTTC	.	TRBV19	.	TRBJ2-6
CASAGDTQYF	TGTGCCAGCGCGGGGGATACGCAGTATTTT	.	TRBV14	.	TRBJ2-3
CASRDRGYNEQFF	TGTGCCAGCCGGGACAGGGGGTACAATGAGCAGTTCTTC	.	TRBV6-1	TRBD1	TRBJ2-1
CASSSTGSLGLSGANVLTF	TGTGCCAGCAGCTCGACGGGCTCCTTGGGATTGTCTGGGGCCAACGTCCTGACTTTC	.	TRBV7-8	.	TRBJ2-6
CSVLLGANEKLFF	TGCAGTGTCCTACTGGGGGCTAATGAAAAACTGTTTTTT	.	TRBV20-1	.	TRBJ1-4
CASSPVGGAYNEQFF	TGTGCCAGCAGCCCAGTAGGGGGCGCCTACAATGAGCAGTTCTTC	.	TRBV3-1	TRBD1	TRBJ2-1
CASSVYSYEQYF	TGTGCCAGCAGTGTGTATTCCTACGAGCAGTACTTC	once	TRBV2	.	TRBJ2-7
CASSQDGRASGSEQFF	TGTGCCAGCAGCCAAGATGGGCGGGCTAGCGGGAGTGAGCAGTTCTTC	.	TRBV3-1	TRBD2	TRBJ2-1
CASRPGQSYGYTF	TGTGCCAGCAGACCGGGACAGTCCTATGGCTACACCTTC	.	TRBV3-1	TRBD1	TRBJ1-2
CASSQDPGLATYEQYF	TGTGCCAGCAGCCAAGATCCGGGACTAGCGACTTACGAGCAGTACTTC	.	TRBV4-2	TRBD2	TRBJ2-7
CATRSEDSLNTEAFF	TGTGCCACCAGATCAGAAGACAGCCTAAACACTGAAGCTTTCTTT	.	TRBV19	.	TRBJ1-1
CASSIFRNQPQHF	TGTGCCAGTAGTATATTCAGGAATCAGCCCCAGCATTTT	.	TRBV19	.	TRBJ1-5
CASSRDRTSYEQYF	TGTGCCAGCAGTCGGGACAGAACATCCTACGAGCAGTACTTC	few	TRBV7-3	TRBD1	TRBJ2-7
CASSVGAWNTEAFF	TGTGCCAGCAGCGTGGGGGCATGGAACACTGAAGCTTTCTTT	.	TRBV9	.	TRBJ1-1
CASSPWTGHGANVLTF	TGCGCCAGCAGCCCGTGGACAGGGCACGGGGCCAACGTCCTGACTTTC	.	TRBV5-1	TRBD1	TRBJ2-6
CAISDPRGNTEAFF	TGTGCCATCAGTGACCCCCGCGGGAACACTGAAGCTTTCTTT	once	TRBV10-3	.	TRBJ1-1
CASSPRLDRGLDTQYF	TGTGCCAGCAGCCCCCGTTTGGACAGGGGGCTAGATACGCAGTATTTT	.	TRBV7-9	TRBD1	TRBJ2-3
CASSPHDGETQYF	TGCGCCAGCAGCCCCCACGATGGGGAGACCCAGTACTTC	.	TRBV5-1	.	TRBJ2-5
CASSFRGYEQYF	TGTGCCAGCAGTTTCCGGGGCTACGAGCAGTACTTC	few	TRBV27	.	TRBJ2-7
CSVRQVYNEQFF	TGCAGCGTTAGACAAGTTTACAATGAGCAGTTCTTC	.	TRBV29-1	.	TRBJ2-1
CAMRDRGDNEQFF	TGTGCCATGCGGGACAGGGGTGACAATGAGCAGTTCTTC	.	TRBV10-3	TRBD1	TRBJ2-1
CASSFPPHGEQYF	TGTGCCAGCAGTTTTCCCCCTCATGGGGAGCAGTACTTC	.	TRBV28	.	TRBJ2-7
CSARAPPVNTGELFF	TGCAGTGCTAGAGCTCCCCCCGTCAACACCGGGGAGCTGTTTTTT	.	TRBV20-1	.	TRBJ2-2
CASSPPRVDTQYF	TGTGCCAGCTCACCCCCGCGAGTAGATACGCAGTATTTT	.	TRBV18	.	TRBJ2-3
CASRILAGPYNEQFF	TGTGCCAGCAGGATCCTAGCGGGACCCTACAATGAGCAGTTCTTC	.	TRBV6-1	TRBD2	TRBJ2-1
CAWSVSHEQYF	TGTGCCTGGAGTGTATCCCACGAGCAGTACTTC	.	TRBV30	.	TRBJ2-7
CASSTRSQPQHF	TGTGCCAGCAGTACACGTTCTCAGCCCCAGCATTTT	.	TRBV6-6	.	TRBJ1-5
CASTEGLAGNIQYF	TGTGCCAGCACGGAAGGGCTAGCAGGGAACATTCAGTACTTC	.	TRBV2	.	TRBJ2-4
CATSREGRQVLNEQFF	TGTGCCACCAGCAGAGAGGGGAGACAGGTTCTCAATGAGCAGTTCTTC	.	TRBV15	.	TRBJ2-1
CASSPHISGYEQYF	TGTGCCAGCTCACCACACATATCCGGGTACGAGCAGTACTTC	.	TRBV18	.	TRBJ2-7
CASSYAGSSYNEQFF	TGTGCCAGCAGTTACGCGGGAAGCTCCTACAATGAGCAGTTCTTC	.	TRBV6-5	.	TRBJ2-1
CASTPSPPGELFF	TGTGCCAGCACCCCTAGTCCCCCCGGGGAGCTGTTTTTT	.	TRBV12-3/TRBV12-4	.	TRBJ2-2
CAISEGATDTQYF	TGTGCCATCAGTGAGGGGGCCACAGATACGCAGTATTTT	.	TRBV10-3	.	TRBJ2-3
CASSFGLGLSGANVLTF	TGTGCCAGCAGTTTTGGTTTGGGGCTCTCTGGGGCCAACGTCCTGACTTTC	.	TRBV27	.	TRBJ2-6
CASSWPSSFGGITDTQYF	TGTGCCAGCAGCTGGCCCTCCAGTTTCGGCGGAATCACAGATACGCAGTATTTT	.	TRBV7-9	.	TRBJ2-3
CASSPTGAYGYTF	TGTGCCAGCAGTCCGACAGGGGCCTATGGCTACACCTTC	.	TRBV12-3/TRBV12-4	TRBD1	TRBJ1-2
CAGGENRQGTQYF	TGTGCCGGGGGGGAGAACCGACAGGGCACGCAGTATTTT	.	TRBV2	.	TRBJ2-3
CASSLSRLDNYEQYF	TGTGCCAGCAGTTTATCTAGACTAGATAATTACGAGCAGTACTTC	.	TRBV28	.	TRBJ2-7
CSARMQQGLNTEAFF	TGCAGTGCTAGAATGCAACAGGGTTTGAACACTGAAGCTTTCTTT	.	TRBV20-1	.	TRBJ1-1
CSAPPGWGTEAFF	TGCAGTGCCCCGCCGGGGTGGGGAACTGAAGCTTTCTTT	once	TRBV20-1	.	TRBJ1-1
CASSQISGQENTEAFF	TGCGCCAGCAGTCAAATCTCGGGACAGGAGAACACTGAAGCTTTCTTT	.	TRBV23-1	TRBD1	TRBJ1-1
CASSLQGGQETQYF	TGTGCCAGCAGTTTACAGGGTGGACAAGAGACCCAGTACTTC	.	TRBV27	.	TRBJ2-5
CATSDLRGTNTGELFF	TGTGCCACCAGTGATTTGAGGGGGACTAACACCGGGGAGCTGTTTTTT	.	TRBV24-1	.	TRBJ2-2
CASSDRDREETQYF	TGTGCCAGCAGTGACCGGGACAGGGAGGAGACCCAGTACTTC	.	TRBV2	TRBD1	TRBJ2-5
CASSRNFDGIVTYEQYF	TGTGCCAGCTCACGAAACTTCGACGGTATCGTTACCTACGAGCAGTACTTC	.	TRBV18	.	TRBJ2-7
CASSLSPGTGGGTEAFF	TGTGCCAGCAGTTTAAGCCCCGGGACAGGGGGGGGTACTGAAGCTTTCTTT	.	TRBV12-3/TRBV12-4	TRBD1	TRBJ1-1
CASSLVPGTGIYEQYF	TGCGCCAGCAGCTTGGTACCCGGGACCGGGATCTACGAGCAGTACTTC	.	TRBV5-1	.	TRBJ2-7
CASSQDLGPYYGYTF	TGTGCCAGCAGCCAAGATCTGGGACCTTACTATGGCTACACCTTC	.	TRBV14	.	TRBJ1-2
CASSRWTGAENTEAFF	TGTGCCAGCAGCCGCTGGACAGGGGCGGAGAACACTGAAGCTTTCTTT	.	TRBV3-1	TRBD1	TRBJ1-1
CASSPAVSYEQYF	TGTGCCAGCAGCCCAGCTGTCTCCTACGAGCAGTACTTC	.	TRBV11-2	.	TRBJ2-7
CASSVPGQGSGANVLTF	TGTGCCAGCAGCGTACCGGGACAGGGCTCTGGGGCCAACGTCCTGACTTTC	.	TRBV9	TRBD1	TRBJ2-6
CASSLGGRATGELFF	TGTGCCAGCAGCTTAGGCGGGAGGGCCACCGGGGAGCTGTTTTTT	.	TRBV5-4	TRBD2	TRBJ2-2
CASSEIGDQPQHF	TGTGCCAGCAGTGAAATTGGGGATCAGCCCCAGCATTTT	.	TRBV2	.	TRBJ1-5
CASSLAGGLEAFF	TGCGCCAGCAGCTTGGCCGGGGGGCTAGAAGCTTTCTTT	.	TRBV5-1	.	TRBJ1-1
CASSEGGTNEKLFF	TGTGCCAGCAGTGAGGGCGGCACTAATGAAAAACTGTTTTTT	.	TRBV2	.	TRBJ1-4
CASSETGQGTYEQYF	TGTGCCAGCAGCGAGACCGGACAGGGAACCTACGAGCAGTACTTC	.	TRBV7-9	TRBD1	TRBJ2-7
CASHRGGGETQYF	TGTGCCAGCCATAGAGGGGGAGGGGAGACCCAGTACTTC	.	TRBV2	.	TRBJ2-5